The rows below give T cell receptor beta chains drawn from one sample of a study of shared clonotypes between healthy human individuals. The method was immunoSEQ multiplex PCR; TCRdb's version includes in-frame clones alone and lacks a portion of them. The sample holds 2 million to 2.5 million clones, 85% to 95% seen once. Sequenced input: naive CD4+ T cells from PBMCs. These receptors were collected from a man younger than 35 in good health. Some clones in this sample may be carry-over from other donors' samples. The CDR3 runs from the conserved cysteine through the conserved F or W. The D gene is left open where the match is weak.

TRBV28	TRBJ1-4	.	CASRSGSPLVF	TGTGCCAGCAGATCCGGGTCTCCATTGGTTTTT
TRBV7-2	TRBJ2-7	TRBD2	CASSQGLAGLYEQYF	TGTGCCAGCAGCCAGGGACTAGCGGGCCTCTACGAGCAGTACTTC
TRBV5-1	TRBJ2-4	.	CASSTQGPAPAKNIQYF	TGCGCCAGCAGCACGCAGGGGCCAGCCCCAGCCAAAAACATTCAGTACTTC
TRBV6-1	TRBJ2-1	.	CASRLPGGDEQFF	TGTGCCAGCAGACTTCCTGGCGGCGATGAGCAGTTCTTC
TRBV2	TRBJ2-2	.	CASTSGTANTGELFF	TGTGCCAGCACCTCCGGGACGGCGAACACCGGGGAGCTGTTTTTT
TRBV9	TRBJ2-1	.	CASSDHPDSYNEQFF	TGTGCCAGCAGCGATCACCCGGACAGTTACAATGAGCAGTTCTTC
TRBV27	TRBJ2-7	TRBD1	CASTDRGSYEQYF	TGTGCCAGCACTGACAGGGGCTCCTACGAGCAGTACTTC
TRBV6-5	TRBJ1-5	.	CASDNNQPQHF	TGTGCCAGCGACAACAATCAGCCCCAGCATTTT
TRBV11-3	TRBJ2-2	.	CASEYTGELFF	TGTGCCAGCGAGTACACCGGGGAGCTGTTTTTT
TRBV14	TRBJ2-7	.	CASSQAPHEQYF	TGTGCCAGCAGCCAAGCCCCCCACGAGCAGTACTTC